This T cell receptor beta chain was recorded in a study of cytomegalovirus exposure and HLA in healthy donors. Germline V CDR1 and CDR2: SGHRS, YFSETQ. The CDR3 length is 12 residues. The V and J ends lost 4 bases and 3 bases respectively, with 4 bases between them. The PCR was carried out with 60 Vbeta primers and 13 Jbeta primers. TCRdb's copy holds only in-frame clones and misses some; the assay was immunoSEQ multiplex PCR. The sample lists just under 95,000 clones; roughly 80% were seen once. The sequencing sample was made of PBMCs. The rearrangement links TRBV5-1 to TRBJ2-2; D call uncertain. The clonotype was recovered from a man aged 45-60 years in good health and CMV-seropositive. The CDR3 DNA reads as TGCGCCAGCAGCCCTCACACCGGGGAGCTGTTTTTT. The encoded protein is CASSPHTGELFF.